There are many counts of the clone carrying this TCR beta chain. The target antigen is unknown. In TCRdb, the reads were re-called with MiXCR into one record per CDR3 protein. In the table there are about 830,000 distinct CDR3 sequences, about 30% of which are singletons. This sample was included in a study of T cell repertoires in cytomegalovirus infection. Looking at the study overall: HLA-C-restricted CMV epitopes, recently identified, and well-studied HLA-B-restricted ones were used by the study.

Study results and limitations: Accumulated public TCR beta family frequency recognized individuals carrying CMV together with the relevant HLA.

This CDR3 comprises 14 residues. The V end lost 4 bases, the J end lost 5 bases, and 12 bases lay between the germline ends. Germline CDR1 reads SGHTA; CDR2 reads FQGNSA. The specimen was cultured CD8+ T cells from PBMCs, collected from culture after CMV antigen stimulation. The chain employs TRBV7-2 and TRBJ1-3; D ambiguous. The receptor was derived from a human donor in good health (CMV status not recorded). Some clones in this sample may be carry-over from other donors' samples. CDR3 sequence: CASSYTGVRNTIYF. The DNA for the CDR3 is TGTGCCAGCAGCTATACTGGAGTAAGAAACACCATATATTTT.